What follows are 14 T cell receptor beta chains derived from one specimen sequenced in a study of identical twins. MiXCR was run by TCRdb on the 5' RACE reads, yielding one entry per CDR3 protein. Of hundreds of thousands of distinct CDR3 sequences listed, over 20% were seen once; the top ten hold 4.3%. Another study also made use of these data, one on T cells expressing NK-cell markers.

The sequenced material came from PBMCs. Source of these receptors: a woman under 30 in good health.

The V and J genes are TRBV6-5 and TRBJ2-4, with 8 bases fitting TRBD1. There are 17 residues in the CDR3. Trimming removed 0 bases from V and 5 bases from J; junction bases left unmatched: 9. The germline gives CDR1 MNHEY, CDR2 SVGAGI. CDR3 sequence (DNA): TGTGCCAGCAGTTACTCGAGCCCAGGGGGCAATGAAAACATTCAGTACTTC. Its protein is CASSYSSPGGNENIQYF.

This sequence joins TRBV12-3 or TRBV12-4 and TRBJ2-7; D is unresolved. This CDR3 has 14 residues. V was pared by 1 base and J by 1 base, with 8 bases between. The CDR3 region has the DNA TGTGCCAGCAGTTTAGATCTTAGGTCCTACGAGCAGTACTTC. Protein: CASSLDLRSYEQYF.

The rearrangement links TRBV5-1 to TRBJ2-4; a weak D match, TRBD2 (6 bases). Germline V lookup: CDR1 SGHRS, CDR2 YFSETQ. The germline V and J ends were trimmed by 1 base and 0 bases, with 11 bases remaining between them. This CDR3 comprises 16 residues. In DNA form, the CDR3 reads TGCGCCAGCAGCTTGTATAGCGGACTAGCCAAAAACATTCAGTACTTC. Protein sequence: CASSLYSGLAKNIQYF. The whole variable domain, remainder taken from reference TRBV5-1 and TRBJ2-4, is KAGVTQTPRYLIKTRGQQVTLSCSPISGHRSVSWYQQTPGQGLQFLFEYFSETQRNKGNFPGRFSGRQFSNSRSEMNVSTLELGDSALYLCASSLYSGLAKNIQYFGAGTRLSVL.

This clonotype has only a few counts. The chain is built from TRBV4-3 and TRBJ2-7; 9 bases agree with TRBD2. CDR1 and CDR2 from the germline V gene are LGHNA and YSLEER. With 3 bases clipped from V and 5 bases from J, the junction kept 8 bases outside the gene matches. The CDR3 runs 15 residues. Written as DNA, the CDR3 is TGCGCCAGCAGCCAGACAGCGGGAGGAACCCACGAGCAGTACTTC. It is translated as CASSQTAGGTHEQYF.

The rearrangement links TRBV7-9 to TRBJ2-7; maybe TRBD2 (6 bases). Trimming left V 3 bases short and J 5 bases short, with 11 bases between. The germline gives CDR1 SEHNR, CDR2 FQNEAQ (reference sequence). CDR3 length: 13 residues. As DNA, the CDR3 is TGTGCCAGCAGCTTGGGCGGGATCAACGAGCAGTACTTC. Translated: CASSLGGINEQYF.

Of note for this clonotype: A read error may produce the germline difference seen at one junction end. The gene calls are TRBV10-3 and TRBJ1-1; D is uncertain. Germline CDR1 and CDR2: ENHRY and SYGVKD. This CDR3 contains 10 residues. CDR3 in DNA: TGTGCCATCAGTGGGGCACGGCTTATCTTT. Protein product: CAISGARLIF.

This clonotype was recorded many times. The rearrangement joins TRBV27 to TRBJ2-3, with D uncertain. The CDR3 has 16 residues. The germline V and J ends were trimmed by 6 bases and 2 bases, with 18 bases remaining between them. Looked up from germline, CDR1 is MNHEY and CDR2 is SMNVEV (reference sequence). The CDR3 reads CASSKNLDKPTDTQYF. CDR3 bases: TGTGCCAGCAGCAAGAATCTTGACAAGCCCACAGATACGCAGTATTTT.

The gene calls are TRBV6-5 and TRBJ2-7; no clear D gene. The ends were cut back, 2 bases at V and 2 bases at J, with 7 bases in the middle. CDR1 is MNHEY and CDR2 is SVGAGI in the germline V gene. CDR3 length: 13 amino acids. CDR3 residues: CASSYVYAYEQYF. Written as DNA, the CDR3 is TGTGCCAGCAGTTACGTCTATGCCTACGAGCAGTACTTC.

The chain recombines TRBV3-1 with TRBJ2-4; 9 bases are a match to TRBD1. The CDR3 extends over 14 amino acids. Per germline, CDR1 LGHDT and CDR2 YNNKEL (reference sequence). With V trimmed by 4 bases and J by 6 bases, 4 bases remained unmatched. The CDR3 spells CASSRGTGRNIQYF. CDR3 DNA sequence: TGTGCCAGCAGCCGAGGGACAGGGAGAAACATTCAGTACTTC.

The genes are TRBV3-1 and TRBJ2-7; no reliable D call. The V gene's germline CDR1 is LGHDT and CDR2 YNNKEL (reference sequence). V lost 0 bases to trimming and J lost 0 bases, with 6 bases between them. This CDR3 spans 14 amino acids. The CDR3, as DNA: TGTGCCAGCAGCCAAGATCCTGACTCCTACGAGCAGTACTTC. Encoded protein: CASSQDPDSYEQYF.

The chain uses TRBV5-1 and TRBJ1-1; TRBD1 matches at 7 bases. V was pared by 3 bases and J by 6 bases, with 14 bases of the junction left unmatched. CDR1 and CDR2 (germline): SGHRS, YFSETQ. CDR3 length equals 16 residues. The CDR3 sequence: CASSWTSKDRVAEAFF. The CDR3 DNA follows: TGCGCCAGCAGCTGGACTTCCAAAGACAGGGTGGCTGAAGCTTTCTTT. Supplemented by reference TRBV5-1 and TRBJ1-1, the full variable domain reads KAGVTQTPRYLIKTRGQQVTLSCSPISGHRSVSWYQQTPGQGLQFLFEYFSETQRNKGNFPGRFSGRQFSNSRSEMNVSTLELGDSALYLCASSWTSKDRVAEAFFGQGTRLTVV.

This clonotype was seen repeatedly, ten times or more. V usage is TRBV12-3 or TRBV12-4 and J usage is TRBJ1-1; TRBD1 is a possible D gene (5 bases). V was clipped by 6 bases and J by 7 bases, with 9 bases between them. This CDR3 contains 11 residues. CDR3 sequence: CASRTQGEAFF. CDR3 DNA: TGTGCCAGCAGAACTCAGGGTGAAGCTTTCTTT.

The V and J genes are TRBV12-3 or TRBV12-4 and TRBJ2-2; possible D gene TRBD2, 5 bases. The V gene lost 2 bases and the J gene lost 1 base, with 11 bases spanning the gap. CDR3 length: 16 amino acids. The CDR3 loop is CASSLSRAENTGELFF. Here the CDR3 DNA reads TGTGCCAGCAGTTTAAGTCGAGCGGAGAACACCGGGGAGCTGTTTTTT.

This clonotype was seen a handful of times. The chain links TRBV12-3 or TRBV12-4 to TRBJ2-4; TRBD2 matches 7 bases. After removal of 3 bases from V and 9 bases from J, the junction contained 11 bases not matched to a gene. CDR3 length equals 15 residues. CDR3 in DNA: TGTGCCAGCAGTTTCGGAATCAGCGGGACGGTCATTCAGTACTTC. Its protein product is CASSFGISGTVIQYF.